The 18 T cell receptor beta chains listed next were all sequenced from one sample in a study of beta chain features in type 1 diabetes. The isolated RNA, all of it, was reverse transcribed, so expressed TCRB transcripts were what got sequenced. Measured with immunoSEQ multiplex PCR; TCRdb has only the in-frame clones, and not every one. Of a few hundred thousand clones listed, 16% are singletons. These TCRs are of unknown antigen specificity. Study results and limitations: Type 1 diabetes patients had TCRB CDR3s that were shorter (moderately but significantly so) in all four CD4+ subsets.

The specimen was naive CD4+ T cells from blood. These receptors all come from a man aged 25-45 years with type 1 diabetes.

The chain has TRBV28 and TRBJ2-1; 11 bases match TRBD1. Losses at the gene ends were 5 bases for V and 6 bases for J; bases not matched to a gene: 9. In germline, CDR1 is MDHEN, CDR2 SYDVKM. CDR3 length equals 16 residues. CDR3 sequence (DNA): TGTGCCAGCAGTACACCGGGACAGGGGGTGGGCAATGAGCAGTTCTTC. Its protein product is CASSTPGQGVGNEQFF.

The J gene is TRBJ2-2, the V gene TRBV7-9, with 7 positions matching TRBD1. Trimming removed 5 bases from V and 7 bases from J; junction bases left unmatched: 7. CDR3 length: 14 residues. Germline-derived CDR1 and CDR2 are SEHNR and FQNEAQ (reference sequence). This CDR3 is CASSRGQEDGELFF. In nucleotides, the CDR3 is TGTGCCAGCAGCCGAGGACAGGAGGACGGGGAGCTGTTTTTT.

The chain employs TRBV5-1 and TRBJ2-1; D not resolved. The germline V gene encodes CDR1 SGHRS and CDR2 YFSETQ. V was cut by 1 base and J by 10 bases, with 6 bases left in between. CDR3 length: 11 residues. In nucleotides, the CDR3 is TGCGCCAGCAGCTTGAACAGCGAGCAGTTCTTC. It encodes CASSLNSEQFF.

This clone was detected only a few times. The genes are TRBV5-6 and TRBJ2-2; 10 bases fit TRBD2. Trimming removed 5 bases from V and 0 bases from J; junction bases left unmatched: 4. Germline V gene lookup returns CDR1 SGHDT and CDR2 YYEEEE. CDR3 size: 16 residues. As DNA, the CDR3 is TGTGCCAGCAGTTTCGGACTAGCGGCGAACACCGGGGAGCTGTTTTTT. Protein: CASSFGLAANTGELFF.

The gene calls are TRBV30 and TRBJ1-3; D gene unclear. The CDR3 covers 13 residues. Trimming removed 4 bases at V and 7 bases at J, with 14 bases between. The germline gives CDR1 GTSNPN, CDR2 SVGIG (reference sequence). The CDR3 loop reads CAWTGSPGNTIYF. Here the CDR3 DNA reads TGTGCCTGGACTGGCAGCCCCGGGAACACCATATATTTT.

This clone has only a few counts. This chain links TRBV7-9 with TRBJ2-1; 11 positions match TRBD2. Germline V gene data show CDR1 as SEHNR and CDR2 as FQNEAQ (reference sequence). The CDR3 sequence is 19 residues long. The ends lost 6 bases at V and 1 base at J; junction bases unmatched: 14. The CDR3 nucleotides are TGTGCCAGCAGATCGGGACTAGCGGCGGGAGGACGGTCCTACAATGAGCAGTTCTTC. Its protein product is CASRSGLAAGGRSYNEQFF.

This clone turned up a few times. The chain recombines TRBV11-2 with TRBJ1-4, with D unclear. CDR1 is SGHAT, CDR2 FQNNGV, per germline. This CDR3 region has 14 residues. V lost 5 bases and J lost 0, with 7 bases in between. In nucleotides, the CDR3 is TGTGCCAGCAGCCGGGTCGCAACTAATGAAAAACTGTTTTTT. As protein: CASSRVATNEKLFF.

This chain joins TRBV29-1 and TRBJ1-1; no firm D call. Trimming removed 5 bases from V and 0 bases from J, with 7 bases in between. The CDR3 sequence is 12 residues long. Per the germline V gene, CDR1 is SQVTM and CDR2 is ANQGSEA. CDR3 nucleotides: TGCAGCGTTATACCGGTGAACACTGAAGCTTTCTTT. Translating gives CSVIPVNTEAFF.

The V and J genes are TRBV7-2 and TRBJ2-5; 12 bases are a match to TRBD2. The CDR3 sequence is 16 residues long. Trimming removed 1 base from V and 5 bases from J; junction bases left unmatched: 5. Germline V gene lookup returns CDR1 SGHTA and CDR2 FQGNSA. This CDR3 is CASSLGTSGIRETQYF. CDR3 sequence (DNA): TGTGCCAGCAGCTTAGGGACTAGCGGGATCCGGGAGACCCAGTACTTC.

For this clone: A junction end diverges from the germline sequence, so it may reflect a read error. V usage is TRBV5-1 and J usage is TRBJ2-7; 10 nucleotides agree with TRBD2. Germline V gene sequence: CDR1 SGHRS, CDR2 YFSETQ. This CDR3 is built from 16 residues. The CDR3 DNA reads TGCTCCAGCAGCTTCTTACCTAGCGGGAGCTCCTACGAGCAGTACTTC. This codes for CSSSFLPSGSSYEQYF.

This clone was found a few times. The chain is built from TRBV7-6 and TRBJ2-7, with no clear D. CDR3 size: 15 residues. Per germline, CDR1 SGHVS and CDR2 FNYEAQ. With 5 bases removed from V and 0 bases from J, the gap between germline ends came to 14 bases. CDR3 sequence: CASSRGVDSSYEQYF. CDR3 bases: TGTGCCAGCAGCCGCGGCGTAGATAGCTCCTACGAGCAGTACTTC. Using reference TRBV7-6 and TRBJ2-7 for the parts outside the CDR3, the full variable domain is GAGVSQSPRYKVTKRGQDVALRCDPISGHVSLYWYRQALGQGPEFLTYFNYEAQQDKSGLPNDRFSAERPEGSISTLTIQRTEQRDSAMYRCASSRGVDSSYEQYFGPGTRLTVT.

The table lists this clone with a few counts. The V call is TRBV12-5, the J call TRBJ1-2; D is unresolved. Germline CDR1 is LGHNT and CDR2 is FRNRAP. This CDR3 spans 14 amino acids. The germline V and J ends were trimmed by 1 base and 4 bases, with 10 bases remaining between them. The CDR3 DNA reads TGTGCTAGTGGTTTGGCACCGACGAGCTATGGCTACACCTTC. Translation: CASGLAPTSYGYTF.

J is TRBJ2-1 and V is TRBV6-5, with 7 nucleotides matching TRBD2. The trim removed 0 bases at V and 1 base at J, leaving 3 bases unmatched. The germline V gene has CDR1 MNHEY and CDR2 SVGAGI. This CDR3 is built from 16 residues. This chain's CDR3 is CASSYSTSVSYNEQFF. CDR3 nucleotide sequence: TGTGCCAGCAGTTACTCTACTAGCGTGTCCTACAATGAGCAGTTCTTC.

This chain links TRBV9 with TRBJ2-3, with D uncertain. CDR3 length equals 14 residues. CDR1 and CDR2 (germline): SGDLS, YYNGEE. Trimming removed 0 bases from V and 5 bases from J, with 10 bases in between. CDR3 in amino acids: CASSVDLIGDTQYF. For the CDR3, the DNA is TGTGCCAGCAGCGTAGATTTGATAGGAGATACGCAGTATTTT.

This clone showed up just a few times. The chain combines TRBV21-1 with TRBJ2-7; the table's D call, TRBD1, was not checked against the DNA. TRBV21-1 is a listed pseudogene. The CDR3 is 15 amino acids. This chain's CDR3 is CASSKGYRLSYEQYF. CDR3 DNA sequence: TGTGCCAGCAGCAAAGGTTACAGGCTTTCCTACGAGCAGTACTTC.

This clone turned up a few times. This chain links TRBV6-5 with TRBJ2-5; either TRBD1 or TRBD2 may fit D (6 bases each). This CDR3 is built from 15 residues. Germline CDR1 reads MNHEY; CDR2 reads SVGAGI. The V and J ends lost 7 bases and 2 bases respectively, with 17 bases between them. The CDR3 reads CASTTTSGAQETQYF. In DNA, the CDR3 is TGTGCCAGCACCACCACGTCGGGGGCACAAGAGACCCAGTACTTC.

The CDR3 coding sequence is TGCGCCAGCAGCTTCATAACAGGGAACTATGGCTACACCTTC. This sequence encodes CASSFITGNYGYTF. The rearrangement uses TRBV5-1 and TRBJ1-2; the D gene is possibly TRBD1 (6 bases). In germline, CDR1 is SGHRS, CDR2 YFSETQ. Trimming stripped 2 bases from V and 2 bases from J, with 10 bases between. This CDR3 has 14 residues.

This clone was seen a few times. The V and J genes are TRBV27 and TRBJ2-7; the match to TRBD1 covers 7 bases. Germline CDR1 reads MNHEY; CDR2 reads SMNVEV (reference sequence). There are 14 residues in the CDR3. V lost 3 bases and J lost 4; bases outside the gene matches: 6. This chain's CDR3 is CASSFSTGMYEQYF. The CDR3 DNA reads TGTGCCAGCAGTTTCTCGACAGGGATGTACGAGCAGTACTTC.